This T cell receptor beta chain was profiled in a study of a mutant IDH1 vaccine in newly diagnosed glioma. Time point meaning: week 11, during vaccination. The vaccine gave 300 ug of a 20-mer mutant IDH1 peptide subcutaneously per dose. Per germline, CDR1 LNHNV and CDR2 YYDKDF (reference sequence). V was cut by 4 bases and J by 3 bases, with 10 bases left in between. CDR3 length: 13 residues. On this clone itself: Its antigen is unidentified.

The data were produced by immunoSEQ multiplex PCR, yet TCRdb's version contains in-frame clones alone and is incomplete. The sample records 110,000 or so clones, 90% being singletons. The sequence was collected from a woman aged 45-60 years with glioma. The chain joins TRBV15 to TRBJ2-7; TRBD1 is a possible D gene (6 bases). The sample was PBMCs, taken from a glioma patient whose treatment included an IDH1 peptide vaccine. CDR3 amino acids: CATSTEGVYEQYF. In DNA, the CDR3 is TGTGCCACCAGCACCGAGGGGGTCTACGAGCAGTACTTC.